The 21 T cell receptor beta chains listed next were all sequenced from one sample in a study of technical replicates of blood from a few donors. The table came from immunoSEQ multiplex PCR; TCRdb's copy has only in-frame clones and leaves some out. The sample lists 50,000 to 80,000 clones, 80% to 90% seen once, with approximately 5% in the top ten. The sequenced sample was PBMCs. The receptors shown here come from a human donor in good health. Some clones in this sample may be carry-over from other donors' samples.

The gene calls are TRBV7-6 and TRBJ2-5; 9 positions match TRBD1. Trimming took 2 bases from V and 3 from J; bases not matched to a gene: 7. This CDR3 has 16 amino acids. In germline, CDR1 is SGHVS, CDR2 FNYEAQ. For the CDR3, the DNA is TGTGCCAGCAGCTTACCCCGAACAGGGGGCGAAGAGACCCAGTACTTC. Its translation: CASSLPRTGGEETQYF.

This chain joins TRBV7-3 and TRBJ1-1; D is unclear. The CDR3 runs to 13 residues. The germline V gene has CDR1 SGHTA and CDR2 FQGTGA. V lost 5 bases to trimming and J lost 0 bases, with 7 bases between them. The CDR3 loop reads CASSARVNTEAFF. The DNA for the CDR3 is TGTGCCAGCAGCGCCCGGGTGAACACTGAAGCTTTCTTT.

The J gene is TRBJ2-1, the V gene TRBV5-8; 14 bases are a match to TRBD2. The J segment lost 7 bases and the V segment lost 2 bases, leaving 8 bases of the junction unmatched. The CDR3 has 17 amino acids. Per the germline V gene, CDR1 is SGHTS and CDR2 is YDEGEE. As DNA, the CDR3 is TGTGCCAGCAGCTTCGCCGGGACTAGCGGGGGTGGGAATGAGCAGTTCTTC. Protein sequence: CASSFAGTSGGGNEQFF.

The V and J genes are TRBV30 and TRBJ1-6; the D gene is possibly TRBD1 (5 bases). Germline loops: CDR1 GTSNPN, CDR2 SVGIG (reference sequence). The CDR3 sequence is 13 residues long. Trimming left V 1 base short and J 6 bases short, with 7 bases between. CDR3 protein: CAWSGQLNSPLHF. CDR3 nucleotide sequence: TGTGCCTGGAGTGGACAGCTTAATTCACCCCTCCACTTT.

V and J are TRBV4-2 and TRBJ2-6; D is possibly TRBD2 (6 bases). Germline V gives CDR1 LGHNA, CDR2 YNFKEQ. The CDR3 extends over 18 amino acids. Trimming cost V 4 bases and J 0 bases, with 16 bases left between them. The CDR3 loop reads CASSPRRGDLSGANVLTF. The CDR3 nucleotides read TGTGCCAGCAGCCCGAGGCGGGGTGACCTCTCTGGGGCCAACGTCCTGACTTTC.

In its sample, this clone was seen once. The chain is built from TRBV11-2 and TRBJ1-4, with D hard to call. Germline V gene data show CDR1 as SGHAT and CDR2 as FQNNGV. The CDR3 has 20 amino acids. Trimming pared 0 bases from V and 4 bases from J, leaving 24 bases between. The DNA of the CDR3 is TGTGCCAGCAGCTTAGATCGACGGTCGTTAAGTTCTTGGAGTAATGAAAAACTGTTTTTT. Protein: CASSLDRRSLSSWSNEKLFF.

V and J are TRBV7-8 and TRBJ1-3; D gene unclear. This CDR3 region has 17 residues. Germline CDR1 is SGHVS and CDR2 is FQNEAQ. V lost 0 bases and J 2 bases, leaving 14 bases between the germline ends. CDR3 sequence reads: CASSLAGSWAPGNTIYF. The CDR3 DNA reads TGTGCCAGCAGCTTAGCCGGAAGCTGGGCCCCTGGAAACACCATATATTTT.

This clone was counted a single time. This chain connects TRBV5-1 to TRBJ1-1, with TRBD1 matching over 9 bases. V lost 0 bases, J lost 8 bases, and 11 bases stayed unmatched. This CDR3 comprises 16 residues. Germline V lookup: CDR1 SGHRS, CDR2 YFSETQ. The CDR3 DNA reads TGCGCCAGCAGCTTGGGGTCCTTAACAGGGGGCGAAGAAGCTTTCTTT. This gives the protein CASSLGSLTGGEEAFF. Together with reference TRBV5-1 and TRBJ1-1, the CDR3 gives the full variable domain: KAGVTQTPRYLIKTRGQQVTLSCSPISGHRSVSWYQQTPGQGLQFLFEYFSETQRNKGNFPGRFSGRQFSNSRSEMNVSTLELGDSALYLCASSLGSLTGGEEAFFGQGTRLTVV.

The V call is TRBV2, the J call TRBJ2-1; D ambiguous. The CDR3 totals 14 residues. V was cut by 2 bases and J by 9 bases, with 14 bases left in between. Germline CDR1 and CDR2: SNHLY and FYNNEI. The CDR3 loop reads CASSEFGSAREQFF. CDR3 nucleotides: TGTGCCAGCAGTGAATTCGGAAGCGCACGTGAGCAGTTCTTC.

The chain joins TRBV10-2 to TRBJ2-1, with TRBD2 identical over 9 bases. Germline V gene data show CDR1 as WSHSY and CDR2 as SAAADI. The CDR3 totals 16 residues. Germline trimming cut 3 bases from V and 2 bases from J; bases unmatched to any gene: 5. In DNA, the CDR3 is TGCGCCAGCAGTGAAGCTAGCGGGGTGACCTACAATGAGCAGTTCTTC. It encodes CASSEASGVTYNEQFF.

With respect to this clone: Other DNA sequences of this sample code for an identical CDR3. This chain joins TRBV6-5 and TRBJ2-7, with TRBD2 matching 7 bases. Germline V gives CDR1 MNHEY, CDR2 SVGAGI. The ends lost 0 bases at V and 2 bases at J; junction bases unmatched: 4. The CDR3 consists of 15 residues. The CDR3 nucleotides read TGTGCCAGCAGTTACTCGGCTAGCGGACCCTACGAGCAGTACTTC. This codes for CASSYSASGPYEQYF.

This clone was counted only a few times. This chain connects TRBV4-2 to TRBJ2-1; a possible D gene is TRBD2 (6 bases). The germline V gene has CDR1 LGHNA and CDR2 YNFKEQ. The CDR3 loop spans 19 amino acids. V shed 0 bases and J shed 5 bases, with 23 bases lying between them. The CDR3 coding sequence is TGTGCCAGCAGCCAAGAAGCTAGCGCACAAACAACGTCCCACAATGAGCAGTTCTTC. Its protein product is CASSQEASAQTTSHNEQFF.

J is TRBJ1-5 and V is TRBV25-1; D is unresolved. The germline V gene has CDR1 MGHDK and CDR2 SYGVNS. The ends were cut back, 4 bases at V and 5 bases at J, with 18 bases in the middle. The CDR3 has 16 amino acids. In DNA form, the CDR3 reads TGTGCCAGCAGTGGAGCGGACGGCTCCTTCTATCAGCCCCAGCATTTT. Protein: CASSGADGSFYQPQHF.

The J gene is TRBJ2-3, the V gene TRBV5-1; D remains unclear. The CDR3 is made up of 15 amino acids. With 0 bases removed from V and 0 bases from J, the gap between germline ends came to 8 bases. The germline gives CDR1 SGHRS, CDR2 YFSETQ. As DNA, the CDR3 is TGCGCCAGCAGCTTGGAGGCAGGCAGCACAGATACGCAGTATTTT. Translating it yields CASSLEAGSTDTQYF.

The rearrangement links TRBV2 to TRBJ1-2, with 10 bases lining up with TRBD1. The CDR3 length is 14 residues. Germline-derived CDR1 and CDR2 are SNHLY and FYNNEI. With V trimmed by 5 bases and J by 10 bases, 10 bases remained unmatched. CDR3 sequence: CASSTGTGVSVYTF. In DNA, the CDR3 is TGTGCCAGCAGTACCGGGACAGGGGTTTCCGTCTACACCTTC.

The rearrangement joins TRBV9 to TRBJ2-4, with D perhaps matching TRBD2 (5 bases). Germline-derived CDR1 and CDR2 are SGDLS and YYNGEE. V lost 4 bases to trimming and J lost 8 bases, with 16 bases between them. CDR3 length: 14 residues. Here the CDR3 DNA reads TGTGCCAGCAGCAGAGCGGATGGGATGGACATTCAGTACTTC. Protein: CASSRADGMDIQYF.

The genes are TRBV6-1 and TRBJ1-2, with 7 bases that match TRBD1. From germline, CDR1 is MNHNS and CDR2 SASEGT. The CDR3 runs to 15 residues. V shed 7 bases and J 4 bases; nucleotides not matched to a gene: 12. The CDR3 loop reads CASIQGAGGPYGYTF. Written as DNA, the CDR3 is TGTGCCAGCATTCAAGGGGCAGGGGGACCCTATGGCTACACCTTC.

The count of this clone is one. The chain uses TRBV11-2 and TRBJ2-7; D remains unclear. There are 12 residues in the CDR3. The V and J ends lost 0 bases and 4 bases respectively, with 4 bases between them. The germline V gene has CDR1 SGHAT and CDR2 FQNNGV. The CDR3 DNA sequence: TGTGCCAGCAGCTTAGAACAGTACGAGCAGTACTTC. It codes for CASSLEQYEQYF.

The chain is built from TRBV6-5 and TRBJ2-5, with a possible D match to TRBD2 (5 bases). V shed 2 bases and J shed 6 bases, with 13 bases lying between them. Germline CDR1 and CDR2: MNHEY and SVGAGI. The CDR3 has 14 residues. The CDR3 loop is CASSYGLRSQTQYF. The CDR3 nucleotides read TGTGCCAGCAGTTACGGACTGAGAAGTCAGACCCAGTACTTC.

This clone was seen only once. The rearrangement joins TRBV7-8 to TRBJ2-5, with TRBD1 as a possible D gene (5 bases). V gave up 3 bases and J gave up 2 bases, with 10 bases separating them. Germline V CDR1 and CDR2: SGHVS, FQNEAQ. The CDR3 extends over 14 amino acids. CDR3 nucleotide sequence: TGTGCCAGCAGCTTTATGGGGCTTCAAGAGACCCAGTACTTC. As protein: CASSFMGLQETQYF.

This clone occurred many times. The chain uses TRBV19 and TRBJ2-7; TRBD1 might be the D (5 bases). The V and J ends lost 5 bases and 2 bases respectively, with 10 bases between them. This CDR3 has 13 amino acids. The germline V gene has CDR1 LNHDA and CDR2 SQIVND (reference sequence). The DNA for the CDR3 is TGTGCCAGTAGTCGCCTAGGGGCCTACGAGCAGTACTTC. Translation gives CASSRLGAYEQYF.